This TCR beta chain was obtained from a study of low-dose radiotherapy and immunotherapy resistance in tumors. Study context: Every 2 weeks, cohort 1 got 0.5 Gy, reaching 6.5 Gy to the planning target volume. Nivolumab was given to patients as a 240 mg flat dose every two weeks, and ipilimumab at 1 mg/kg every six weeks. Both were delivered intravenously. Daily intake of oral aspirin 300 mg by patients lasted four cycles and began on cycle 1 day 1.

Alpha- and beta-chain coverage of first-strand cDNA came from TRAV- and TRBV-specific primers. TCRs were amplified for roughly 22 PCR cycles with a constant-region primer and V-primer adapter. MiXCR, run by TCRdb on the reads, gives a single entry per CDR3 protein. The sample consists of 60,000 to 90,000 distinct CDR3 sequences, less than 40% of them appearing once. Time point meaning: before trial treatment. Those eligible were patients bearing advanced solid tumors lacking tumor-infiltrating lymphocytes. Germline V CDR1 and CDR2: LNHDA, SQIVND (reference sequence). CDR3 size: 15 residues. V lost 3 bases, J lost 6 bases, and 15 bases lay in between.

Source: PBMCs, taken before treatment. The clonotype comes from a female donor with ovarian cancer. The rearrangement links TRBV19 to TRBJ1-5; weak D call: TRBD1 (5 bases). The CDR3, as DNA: TGTGCCAGTAGTATTAACCAGGGAAGAAGTCAGCCCCAGCATTTT. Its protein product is CASSINQGRSQPQHF. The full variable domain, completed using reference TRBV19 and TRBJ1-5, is DGGITQSPKYLFRKEGQNVTLSCEQNLNHDAMYWYRQDPGQGLRLIYYSQIVNDFQKGDIAEGYSVSREKKESFPLTVTSAQKNPTAFYLCASSINQGRSQPQHFGDGTRLSIL.